This T cell receptor beta chain was found in a study of cytomegalovirus exposure and HLA in healthy donors. Study as a whole: The approximately 130 validation repertoires and the approximately 690 first-cohort repertoires shared a platform, a later analysis reported.

TCRdb keeps only in-frame clones here, not all; method: immunoSEQ multiplex PCR. The table includes some 170,000 clones, around nine tenths detected once. This CDR3 region has 14 residues. Trimming took off 4 bases at V and 1 base at J, with 9 bases between the two ends. CDR1 is SNHLY and CDR2 is FYNNEI in the germline V gene. Regarding this clone: Its antigen is unidentified.

Regarding the study as a whole: In vitro checks showed that a few CMV-associated chains really do target CMV antigens.

Sequencing was carried out using PBMCs. The chain links TRBV2 to TRBJ2-3, with D possibly TRBD2 on 5 matching bases. The sequence derives from a young man in good health and CMV-seropositive. The CDR3 protein is CASSAEAGTDTQYF. In nucleotides, the CDR3 is TGTGCCAGCAGTGCGGAAGCGGGCACAGATACGCAGTATTTT. Using reference TRBV2 and TRBJ2-3 for the parts outside the CDR3, the full variable domain is EPEVTQTPSHQVTQMGQEVILRCVPISNHLYFYWYRQILGQKVEFLVSFYNNEISEKSEIFDDQFSVERPDGSNFTLKIRSTKLEDSAMYFCASSAEAGTDTQYFGPGTRLTVL.